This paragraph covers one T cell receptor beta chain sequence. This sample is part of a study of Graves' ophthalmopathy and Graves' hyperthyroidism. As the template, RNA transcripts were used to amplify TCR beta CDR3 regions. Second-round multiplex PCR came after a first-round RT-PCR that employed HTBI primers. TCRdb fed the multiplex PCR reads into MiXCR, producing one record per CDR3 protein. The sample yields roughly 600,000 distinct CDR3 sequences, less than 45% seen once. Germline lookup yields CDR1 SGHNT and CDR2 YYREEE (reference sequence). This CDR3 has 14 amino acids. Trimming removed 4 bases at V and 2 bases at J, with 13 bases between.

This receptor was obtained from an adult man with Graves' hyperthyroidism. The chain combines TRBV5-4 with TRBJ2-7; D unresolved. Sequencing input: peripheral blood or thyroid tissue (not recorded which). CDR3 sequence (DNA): TGTGCCAGCAGCCCGATTTGGGGTGCCTACGAGCAGTACTTC. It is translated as CASSPIWGAYEQYF. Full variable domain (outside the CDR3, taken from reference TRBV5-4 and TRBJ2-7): ETGVTQSPTHLIKTRGQQVTLRCSSQSGHNTVSWYQQALGQGPQFIFQYYREEENGRGNFPPRFSGLQFPNYSSELNVNALELDDSALYLCASSPIWGAYEQYFGPGTRLTVT.